This T cell receptor (beta chain) was documented in a study of T cell responses to AZD1222 COVID-19 vaccine. Some clones are missing from TCRdb's copy, which holds only in-frame ones; the method was immunoSEQ multiplex PCR. The sample includes about 140,000 clones, about 91% of them seen just once. Between the trimmed V and J ends, which lost 3 bases and 7 bases, there was a span of 13 bases. This CDR3 has 14 amino acids. Germline V CDR1 and CDR2: LGHDT, YNNKEL (reference sequence). The source of this sequence is an adult who received the AZD1222 COVID-19 vaccine. The sequences come from peripheral blood, collected 28 days after the second AZD1222 dose. This rearrangement joins TRBV3-1 (or the pseudogene TRBV3-2) to TRBJ1-5; tentatively, D is TRBD1 (6 bases). This CDR3 is CASSHTGQLQPQHF. The CDR3 DNA follows: TGTGCCAGCAGCCACACTGGACAGTTGCAGCCCCAGCATTTT.